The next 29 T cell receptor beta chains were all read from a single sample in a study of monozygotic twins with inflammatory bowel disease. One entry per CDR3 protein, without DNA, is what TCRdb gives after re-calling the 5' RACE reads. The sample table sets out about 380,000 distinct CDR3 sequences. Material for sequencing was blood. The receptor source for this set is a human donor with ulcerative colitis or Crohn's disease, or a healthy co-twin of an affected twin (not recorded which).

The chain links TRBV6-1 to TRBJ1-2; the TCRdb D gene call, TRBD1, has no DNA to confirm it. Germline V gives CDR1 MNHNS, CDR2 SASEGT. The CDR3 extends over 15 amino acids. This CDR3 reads CASSPNRQRVYGYTF.

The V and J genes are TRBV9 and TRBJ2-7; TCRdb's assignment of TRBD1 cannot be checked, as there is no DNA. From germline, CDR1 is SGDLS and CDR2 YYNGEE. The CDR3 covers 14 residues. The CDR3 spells CASSPGTGVLEGGF. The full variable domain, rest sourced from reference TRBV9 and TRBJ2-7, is DSGVTQTPKHLITATGQRVTLRCSPRSGDLSVYWYQQSLDQGLQFLIQYYNGEERAKGNILERFSAQQFPDLHSELNLSSLELGDSALYFCASSPGTGVLEGGFGPGTRLTVT.

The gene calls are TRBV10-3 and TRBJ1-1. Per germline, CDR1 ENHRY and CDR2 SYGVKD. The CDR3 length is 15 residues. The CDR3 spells CAISESLLGNTEAFF.

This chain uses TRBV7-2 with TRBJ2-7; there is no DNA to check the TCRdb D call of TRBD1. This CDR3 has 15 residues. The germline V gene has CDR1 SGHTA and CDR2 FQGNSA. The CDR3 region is CASSLGSHGPYEQYF. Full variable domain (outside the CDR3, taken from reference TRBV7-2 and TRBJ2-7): GAGVSQSPSNKVTEKGKDVELRCDPISGHTALYWYRQSLGQGLEFLIYFQGNSAPDKSGLPSDRFSAERTGGSVSTLTIQRTQQEDSAVYLCASSLGSHGPYEQYFGPGTRLTVT.

The CDR3 sequence: CASSDTGGRTFSYEQYF. The chain is built from TRBV13 and TRBJ2-7; the D call of TRBD1 rests on TCRdb alone, since no DNA is present to check it. From germline, CDR1 is PRHDT and CDR2 FYEKMQ (reference sequence). This CDR3 is 17 amino acids long.

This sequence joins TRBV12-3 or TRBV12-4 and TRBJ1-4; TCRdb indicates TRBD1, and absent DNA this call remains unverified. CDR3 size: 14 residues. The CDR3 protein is CASSSSQGYEKLFF.

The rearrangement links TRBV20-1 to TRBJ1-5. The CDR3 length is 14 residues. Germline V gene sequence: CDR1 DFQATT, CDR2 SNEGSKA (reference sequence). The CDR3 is CSARDRVGGQPQHF.

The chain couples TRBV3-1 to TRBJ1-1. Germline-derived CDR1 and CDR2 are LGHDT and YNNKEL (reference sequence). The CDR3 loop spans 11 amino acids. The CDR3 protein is CASSPGEVAFF.

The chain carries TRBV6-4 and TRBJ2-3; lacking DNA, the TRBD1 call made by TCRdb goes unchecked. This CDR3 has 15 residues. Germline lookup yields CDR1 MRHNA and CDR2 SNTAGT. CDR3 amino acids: CASSESSGGTDTQYF.

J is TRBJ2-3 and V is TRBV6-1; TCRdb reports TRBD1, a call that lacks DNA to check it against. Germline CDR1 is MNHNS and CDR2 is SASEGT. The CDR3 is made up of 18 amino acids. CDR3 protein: CASSPPGQGKGSTDTQYF.

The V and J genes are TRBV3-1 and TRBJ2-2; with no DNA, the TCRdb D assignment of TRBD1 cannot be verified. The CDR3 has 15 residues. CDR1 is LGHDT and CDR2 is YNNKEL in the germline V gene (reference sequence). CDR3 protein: CASSHKGQGAGELFF. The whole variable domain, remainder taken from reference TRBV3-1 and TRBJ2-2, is DTAVSQTPKYLVTQMGNDKSIKCEQNLGHDTMYWYKQDSKKFLKIMFSYNNKELIINETVPNRFSPKSPDKAHLNLHINSLELGDSAVYFCASSHKGQGAGELFFGEGSRLTVL.

Here the CDR3 reads CASSYSGQGISGYTF. The chain has TRBV6-5 and TRBJ1-2; without DNA, the TCRdb call of TRBD1 cannot be checked. Germline V gene data show CDR1 as MNHEY and CDR2 as SVGAGI. This CDR3 is built from 15 residues.

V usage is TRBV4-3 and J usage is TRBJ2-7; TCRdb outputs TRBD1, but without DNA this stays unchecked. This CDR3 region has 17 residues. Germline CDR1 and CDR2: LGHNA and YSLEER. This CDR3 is CASSHEWAPDRAYEQYF.

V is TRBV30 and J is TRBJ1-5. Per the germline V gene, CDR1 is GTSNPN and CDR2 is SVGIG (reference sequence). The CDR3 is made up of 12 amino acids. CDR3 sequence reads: CAWGRSNQPQHF.

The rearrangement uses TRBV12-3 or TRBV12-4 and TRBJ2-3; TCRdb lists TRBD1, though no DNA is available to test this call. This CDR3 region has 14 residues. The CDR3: CAGTRGLAGDTQYF.

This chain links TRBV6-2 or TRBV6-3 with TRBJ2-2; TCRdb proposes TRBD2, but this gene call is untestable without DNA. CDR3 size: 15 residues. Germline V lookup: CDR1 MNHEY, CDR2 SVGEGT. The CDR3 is CASKLTTALTGELFF.

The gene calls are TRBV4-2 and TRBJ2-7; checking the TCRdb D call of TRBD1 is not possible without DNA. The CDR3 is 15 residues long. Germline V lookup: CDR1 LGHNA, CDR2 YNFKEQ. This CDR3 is CASSHQGTYSYEQYF.

CDR3 in amino acids: CASSLALGRGELFF. The chain recombines TRBV7-2 with TRBJ2-2. Looked up from germline, CDR1 is SGHTA and CDR2 is FQGNSA. The CDR3 is 14 amino acids. The whole variable domain, remainder taken from reference TRBV7-2 and TRBJ2-2, is GAGVSQSPSNKVTEKGKDVELRCDPISGHTALYWYRQSLGQGLEFLIYFQGNSAPDKSGLPSDRFSAERTGGSVSTLTIQRTQQEDSAVYLCASSLALGRGELFFGEGSRLTVL.

CDR3 residues: CASRGPGKANYGYTF. This rearrangement joins TRBV27 to TRBJ1-2. This CDR3 contains 15 residues. The germline CDR1 and CDR2 sequences are MNHEY and SMNVEV (reference sequence).

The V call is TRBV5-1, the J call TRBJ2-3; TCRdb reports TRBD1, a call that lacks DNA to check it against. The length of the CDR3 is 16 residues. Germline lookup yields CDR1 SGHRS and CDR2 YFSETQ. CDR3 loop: CASSLTLTGDTDTQYF.

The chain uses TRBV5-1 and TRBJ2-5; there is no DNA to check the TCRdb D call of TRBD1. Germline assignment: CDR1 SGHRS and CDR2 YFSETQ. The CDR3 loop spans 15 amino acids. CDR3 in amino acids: CASSPGWGAQETQYF.

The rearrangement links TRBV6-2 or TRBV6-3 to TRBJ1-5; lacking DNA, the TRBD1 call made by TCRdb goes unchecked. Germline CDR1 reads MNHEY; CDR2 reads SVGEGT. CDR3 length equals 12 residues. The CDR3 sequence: CASRDRTQPQHF.

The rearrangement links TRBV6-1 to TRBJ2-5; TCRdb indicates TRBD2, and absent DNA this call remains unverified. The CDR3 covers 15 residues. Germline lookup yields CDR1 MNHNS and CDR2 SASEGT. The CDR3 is CASSSRWGGTETQYF.

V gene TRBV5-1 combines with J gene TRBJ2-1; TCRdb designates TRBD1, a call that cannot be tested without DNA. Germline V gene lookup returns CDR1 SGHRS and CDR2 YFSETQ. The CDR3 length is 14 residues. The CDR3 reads CASSLTGDNNEQFF.

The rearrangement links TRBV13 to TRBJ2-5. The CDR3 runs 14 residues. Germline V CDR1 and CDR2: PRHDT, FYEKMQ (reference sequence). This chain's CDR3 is CASSSGRTWGTQYF.

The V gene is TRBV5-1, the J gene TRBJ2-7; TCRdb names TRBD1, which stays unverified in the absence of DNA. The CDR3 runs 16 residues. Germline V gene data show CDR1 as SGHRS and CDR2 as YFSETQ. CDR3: CASSAGPGIMVYEQYF.

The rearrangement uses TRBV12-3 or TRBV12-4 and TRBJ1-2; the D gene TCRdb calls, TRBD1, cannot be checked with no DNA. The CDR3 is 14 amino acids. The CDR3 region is CASSFNTLPGGYTF.

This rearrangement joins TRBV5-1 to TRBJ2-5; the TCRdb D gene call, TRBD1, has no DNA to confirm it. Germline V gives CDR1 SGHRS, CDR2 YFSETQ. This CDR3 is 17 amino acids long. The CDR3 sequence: CASSSRDSFLHQETQYF.

The CDR3 loop reads CASSPLIRGTEAFF. This rearrangement joins TRBV7-2 to TRBJ1-1; TCRdb selects TRBD1, and the lack of DNA leaves this call unchecked. This CDR3 contains 14 residues. Germline loops: CDR1 SGHTA, CDR2 FQGNSA.